The 4 T cell receptor beta chains given below trace back to one sample, sequenced in a study of blood T cell repertoires in COVID-19. The protocol was immunoSEQ multiplex PCR, while the TCRdb copy is restricted to in-frame clones and leaves out a portion. Found here are 80,000 or so clones, 80% to 90% of them singletons; the top ten hold about 16%. The specimen was peripheral blood. The receptors derive from a woman aged 80 or over with acute or convalescent COVID-19.

The V gene is TRBV7-2, the J gene TRBJ1-1; unclear D gene. V was cut by 1 base and J by 4 bases, with 10 bases left in between. Per the germline V gene, CDR1 is SGHTA and CDR2 is FQGNSA. The CDR3 length is 14 residues. CDR3 residues: CASSLDSRVTEAFF. The CDR3 nucleotides read TGTGCCAGCAGCTTAGATTCCCGCGTCACTGAAGCTTTCTTT.

V usage is TRBV6-4 and J usage is TRBJ2-7; 10 bases are a match to TRBD1. Germline V gene data show CDR1 as MRHNA and CDR2 as SNTAGT. The V gene end was trimmed by 7 bases and the J gene end by 4 bases; junction bases not matched to a gene: 7. The CDR3 is made up of 14 amino acids. CDR3 DNA sequence: TGTGCCAGCAACCGACAGGGGGCGCATTACGAGCAGTACTTC. It is translated as CASNRQGAHYEQYF.

This chain joins TRBV4-1 and TRBJ1-2, with 9 bases identical to TRBD1. J gave up 4 bases and V 1 base, and 7 bases lay outside the gene matches. The germline V gene has CDR1 MGHRA and CDR2 YSYEKL. The CDR3 is 16 amino acids. The DNA of the CDR3 is TGCGCCAGCAGCCAAGTACCGGGACAGGGAGGCTATGGCTACACCTTC. It is translated as CASSQVPGQGGYGYTF.

A single count supports this clone. The chain recombines TRBV7-8 with TRBJ2-7, with 8 bases lining up with TRBD1. The V gene end was trimmed by 2 bases and the J gene end by 4 bases; junction bases not matched to a gene: 7. This CDR3 is 15 amino acids long. Germline CDR1 reads SGHVS; CDR2 reads FQNEAQ. This CDR3 is CASSLTDRELYEQYF. The CDR3 nucleotides read TGTGCCAGCAGCTTAACGGACAGGGAATTATACGAGCAGTACTTC.